This TCR beta chain comes out of a study of cytomegalovirus exposure and HLA in healthy donors. Details on this clone: Antigen specificity is unknown.

Study-level findings and limits: There were some public TCRs occurring in many donors, but most TCR sequences were rare.

Germline V gene lookup returns CDR1 MNHEY and CDR2 SVGAGI. CDR3 size: 14 residues. V was clipped by 2 bases and J by 12 bases; unmatched bases: 10. Vbeta (60) and Jbeta (13) primers were used in the PCR. The method was immunoSEQ multiplex PCR; TCRdb's version includes in-frame clones alone and lacks a portion of them. The sample lists under 150,000 clones; under 90% were seen once. The TCR comes from a woman aged 25 to 39 in good health and CMV-seronegative. The V gene is TRBV6-5, the J gene TRBJ2-5; TRBD2 agrees at 9 bases. Sequencing was performed on PBMCs. The CDR3 region has the DNA TGTGCCAGCAGTTACGCCCTAGCGGGATGGAAGGAGTACTTC. Encoded protein: CASSYALAGWKEYF.